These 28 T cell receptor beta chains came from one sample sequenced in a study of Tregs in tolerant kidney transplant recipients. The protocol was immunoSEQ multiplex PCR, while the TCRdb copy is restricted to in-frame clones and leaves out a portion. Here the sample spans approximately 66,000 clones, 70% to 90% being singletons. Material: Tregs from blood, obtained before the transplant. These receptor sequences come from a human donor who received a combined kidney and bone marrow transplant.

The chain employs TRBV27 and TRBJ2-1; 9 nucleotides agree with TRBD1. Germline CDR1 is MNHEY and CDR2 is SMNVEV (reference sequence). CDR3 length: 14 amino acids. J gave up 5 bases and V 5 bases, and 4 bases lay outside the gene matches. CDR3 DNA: TGTGCCAGCAGTCGAGACAGGGGGAACAATGAGCAGTTCTTC. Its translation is CASSRDRGNNEQFF.

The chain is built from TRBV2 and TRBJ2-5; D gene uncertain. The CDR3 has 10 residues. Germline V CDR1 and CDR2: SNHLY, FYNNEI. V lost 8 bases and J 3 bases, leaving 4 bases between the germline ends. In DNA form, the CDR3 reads TGTGCCAGCGGAGAAGAGACCCAGTACTTC. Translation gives CASGEETQYF.

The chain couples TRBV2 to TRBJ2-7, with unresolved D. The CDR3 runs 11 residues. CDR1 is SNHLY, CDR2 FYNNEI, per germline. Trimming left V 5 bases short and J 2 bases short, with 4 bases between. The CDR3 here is CASSNTYEQYF. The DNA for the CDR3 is TGTGCCAGCAGTAACACCTACGAGCAGTACTTC.

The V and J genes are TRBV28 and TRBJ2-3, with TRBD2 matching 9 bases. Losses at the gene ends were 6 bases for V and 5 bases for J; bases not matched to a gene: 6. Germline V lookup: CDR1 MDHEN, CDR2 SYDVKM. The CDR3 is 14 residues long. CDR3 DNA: TGTGCCAGCAGGCGGGGGGGAGAGGGAGATACGCAGTATTTT. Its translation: CASRRGGEGDTQYF. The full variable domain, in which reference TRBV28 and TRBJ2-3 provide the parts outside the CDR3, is DVKVTQSSRYLVKRTGEKVFLECVQDMDHENMFWYRQDPGLGLRLIYFSYDVKMKEKGDIPEGYSVSREKKERFSLILESASTNQTSMYLCASRRGGEGDTQYFGPGTRLTVL.

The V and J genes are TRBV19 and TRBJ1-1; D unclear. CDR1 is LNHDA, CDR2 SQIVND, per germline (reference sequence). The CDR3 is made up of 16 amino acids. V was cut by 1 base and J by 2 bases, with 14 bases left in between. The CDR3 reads CASSIGRRQLNTEAFF. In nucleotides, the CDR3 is TGTGCCAGTAGTATAGGACGGCGGCAGCTAAACACTGAAGCTTTCTTT.

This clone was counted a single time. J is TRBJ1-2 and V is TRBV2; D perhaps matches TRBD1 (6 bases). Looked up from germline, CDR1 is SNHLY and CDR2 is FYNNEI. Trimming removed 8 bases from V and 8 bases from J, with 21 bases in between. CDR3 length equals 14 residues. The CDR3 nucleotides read TGTGCCAGCTTTAGCAGTGGAAGAGGGGGAGGCTACACCTTC. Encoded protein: CASFSSGRGGGYTF.

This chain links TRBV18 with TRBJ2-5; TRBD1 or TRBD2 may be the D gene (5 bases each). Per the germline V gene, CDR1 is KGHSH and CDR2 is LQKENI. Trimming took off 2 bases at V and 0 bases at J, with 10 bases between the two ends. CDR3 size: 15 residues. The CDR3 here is CASSPSGTHQETQYF. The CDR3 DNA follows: TGTGCCAGCTCACCATCCGGGACCCACCAAGAGACCCAGTACTTC.

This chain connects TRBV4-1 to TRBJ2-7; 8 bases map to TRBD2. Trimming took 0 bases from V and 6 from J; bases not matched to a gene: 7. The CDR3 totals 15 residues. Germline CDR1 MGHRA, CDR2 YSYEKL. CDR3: CASSQDGTRNGEQYF. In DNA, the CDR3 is TGCGCCAGCAGCCAAGATGGGACTAGGAACGGCGAGCAGTACTTC.

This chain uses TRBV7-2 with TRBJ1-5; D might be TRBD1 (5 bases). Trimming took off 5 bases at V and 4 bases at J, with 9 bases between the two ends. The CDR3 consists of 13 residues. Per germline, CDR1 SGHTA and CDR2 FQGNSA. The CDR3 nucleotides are TGTGCCAGCAGCCTACGGGGGAATCAGCCCCAGCATTTT. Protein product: CASSLRGNQPQHF.

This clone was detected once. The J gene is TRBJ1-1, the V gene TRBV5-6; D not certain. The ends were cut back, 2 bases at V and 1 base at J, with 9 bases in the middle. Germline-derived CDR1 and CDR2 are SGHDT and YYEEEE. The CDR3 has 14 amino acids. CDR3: CASSFRNPNTEAFF. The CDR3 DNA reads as TGTGCCAGCAGCTTTAGAAACCCGAACACTGAAGCTTTCTTT.

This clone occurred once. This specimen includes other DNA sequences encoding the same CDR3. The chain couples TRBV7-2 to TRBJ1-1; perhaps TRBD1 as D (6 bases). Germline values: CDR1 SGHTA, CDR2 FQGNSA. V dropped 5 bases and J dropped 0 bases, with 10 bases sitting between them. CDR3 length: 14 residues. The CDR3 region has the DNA TGTGCCAGCAGCCCGGGGGGGCTGAACACTGAAGCTTTCTTT. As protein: CASSPGGLNTEAFF.

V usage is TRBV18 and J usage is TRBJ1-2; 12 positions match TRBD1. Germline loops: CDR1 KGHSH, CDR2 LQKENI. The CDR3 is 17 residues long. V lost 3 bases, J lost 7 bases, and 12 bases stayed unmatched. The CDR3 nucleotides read TGTGCCAGCTCACCGTCCACCGCCGGGACAGGGGGCAGTGGCTACACCTTC. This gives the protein CASSPSTAGTGGSGYTF.

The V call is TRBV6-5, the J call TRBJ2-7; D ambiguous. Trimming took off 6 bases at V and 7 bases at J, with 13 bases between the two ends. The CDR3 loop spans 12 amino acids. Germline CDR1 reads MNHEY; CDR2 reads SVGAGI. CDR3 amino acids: CASSPTWGEQYF. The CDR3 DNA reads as TGTGCCAGCAGCCCTACATGGGGAGAGCAGTACTTC.

CDR3 in amino acids: CASSQEFGDSGYETQYF. The DNA for the CDR3 is TGTGCCAGCAGCCAAGAGTTCGGGGACTCGGGTTATGAGACCCAGTACTTC. This chain joins TRBV14 and TRBJ2-5; a possible D gene is TRBD2 (6 bases). Germline values: CDR1 SGHDN, CDR2 FVKESK. Trimming left V 0 bases short and J 5 bases short, with 19 bases between. The length of the CDR3 is 17 residues.

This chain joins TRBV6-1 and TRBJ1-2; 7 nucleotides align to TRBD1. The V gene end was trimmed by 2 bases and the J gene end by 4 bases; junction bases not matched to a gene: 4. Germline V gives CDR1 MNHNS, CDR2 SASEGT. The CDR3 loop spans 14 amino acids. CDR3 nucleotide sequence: TGTGCCAGCAGTGAATCTGACAGGGTCTATGGCTACACCTTC. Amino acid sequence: CASSESDRVYGYTF.

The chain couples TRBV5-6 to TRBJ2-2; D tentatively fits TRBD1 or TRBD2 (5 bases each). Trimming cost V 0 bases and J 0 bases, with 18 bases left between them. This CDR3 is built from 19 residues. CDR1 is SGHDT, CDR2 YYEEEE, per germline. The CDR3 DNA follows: TGTGCCAGCAGCTTGGGCTGGGGGTACTTTGACGCGAACACCGGGGAGCTGTTTTTT. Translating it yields CASSLGWGYFDANTGELFF.

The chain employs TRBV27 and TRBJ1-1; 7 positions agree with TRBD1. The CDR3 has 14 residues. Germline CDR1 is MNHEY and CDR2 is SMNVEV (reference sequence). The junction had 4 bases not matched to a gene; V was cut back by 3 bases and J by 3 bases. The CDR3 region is CASSFRGSDTEAFF. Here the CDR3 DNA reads TGTGCCAGCAGTTTCAGGGGGTCGGACACTGAAGCTTTCTTT.

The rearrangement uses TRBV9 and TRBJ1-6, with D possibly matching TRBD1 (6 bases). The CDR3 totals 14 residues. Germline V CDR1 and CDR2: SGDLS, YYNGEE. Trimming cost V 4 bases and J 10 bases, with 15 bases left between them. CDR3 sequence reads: CASSSGQSGSPLHF. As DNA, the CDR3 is TGTGCCAGCAGCTCGGGACAATCAGGGTCACCCCTCCACTTT. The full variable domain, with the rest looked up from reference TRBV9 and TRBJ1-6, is DSGVTQTPKHLITATGQRVTLRCSPRSGDLSVYWYQQSLDQGLQFLIQYYNGEERAKGNILERFSAQQFPDLHSELNLSSLELGDSALYFCASSSGQSGSPLHFGNGTRLTVT.

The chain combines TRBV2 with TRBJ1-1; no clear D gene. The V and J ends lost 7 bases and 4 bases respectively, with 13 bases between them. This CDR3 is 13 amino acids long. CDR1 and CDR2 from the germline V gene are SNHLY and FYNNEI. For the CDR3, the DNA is TGTGCCAGCACCGTCACCTGGGGCACTGAAGCTTTCTTT. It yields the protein CASTVTWGTEAFF.

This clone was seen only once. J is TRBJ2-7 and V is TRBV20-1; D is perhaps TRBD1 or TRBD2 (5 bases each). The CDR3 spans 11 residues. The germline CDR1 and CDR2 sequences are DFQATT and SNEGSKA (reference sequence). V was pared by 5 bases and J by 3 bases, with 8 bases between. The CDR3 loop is CSAGDRYEQYF. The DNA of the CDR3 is TGCAGTGCTGGGGACCGCTACGAGCAGTACTTC.

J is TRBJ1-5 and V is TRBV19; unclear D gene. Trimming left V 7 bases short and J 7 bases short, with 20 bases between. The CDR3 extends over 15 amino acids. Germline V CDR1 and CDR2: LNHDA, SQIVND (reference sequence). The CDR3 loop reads CASTGGPGGVQPQHF. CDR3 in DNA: TGTGCCAGTACCGGCGGACCAGGTGGAGTCCAGCCCCAGCATTTT.

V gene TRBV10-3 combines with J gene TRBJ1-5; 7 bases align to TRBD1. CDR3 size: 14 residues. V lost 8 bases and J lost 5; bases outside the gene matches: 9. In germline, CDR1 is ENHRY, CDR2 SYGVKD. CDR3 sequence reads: CAIAPGQRDQPQHF. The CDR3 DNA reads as TGTGCCATCGCTCCGGGACAGCGCGATCAGCCCCAGCATTTT.

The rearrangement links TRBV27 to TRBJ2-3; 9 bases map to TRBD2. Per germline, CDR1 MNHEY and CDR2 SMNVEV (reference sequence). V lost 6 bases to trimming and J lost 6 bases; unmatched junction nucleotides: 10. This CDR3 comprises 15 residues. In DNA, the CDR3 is TGTGCCAGCAGGCCCTTGGGGCGGGAGGGCGATACGCAGTATTTT. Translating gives CASRPLGREGDTQYF.

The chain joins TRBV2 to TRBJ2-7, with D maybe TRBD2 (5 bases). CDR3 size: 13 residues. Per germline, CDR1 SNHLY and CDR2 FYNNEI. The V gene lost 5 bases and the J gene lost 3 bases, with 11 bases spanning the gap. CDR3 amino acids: CASSPSEGYEQYF. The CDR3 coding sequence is TGTGCCAGCAGTCCATCAGAGGGCTACGAGCAGTACTTC. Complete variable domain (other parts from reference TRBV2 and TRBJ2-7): EPEVTQTPSHQVTQMGQEVILRCVPISNHLYFYWYRQILGQKVEFLVSFYNNEISEKSEIFDDQFSVERPDGSNFTLKIRSTKLEDSAMYFCASSPSEGYEQYFGPGTRLTVT.

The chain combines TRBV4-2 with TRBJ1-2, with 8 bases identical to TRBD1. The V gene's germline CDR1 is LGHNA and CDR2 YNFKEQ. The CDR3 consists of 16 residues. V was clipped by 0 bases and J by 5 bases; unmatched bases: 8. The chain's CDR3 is CASSQEAVQGVYGYTF. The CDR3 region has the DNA TGTGCCAGCAGCCAAGAGGCGGTACAGGGGGTGTATGGCTACACCTTC.

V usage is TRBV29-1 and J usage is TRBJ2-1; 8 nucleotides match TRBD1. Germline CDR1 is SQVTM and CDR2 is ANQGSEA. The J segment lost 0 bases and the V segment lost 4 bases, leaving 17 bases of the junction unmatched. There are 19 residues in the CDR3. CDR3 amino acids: CSVVGGRPGGLSSYNEQFF. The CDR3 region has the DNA TGCAGCGTTGTAGGTGGGAGGCCAGGGGGCTTGAGCTCCTACAATGAGCAGTTCTTC.

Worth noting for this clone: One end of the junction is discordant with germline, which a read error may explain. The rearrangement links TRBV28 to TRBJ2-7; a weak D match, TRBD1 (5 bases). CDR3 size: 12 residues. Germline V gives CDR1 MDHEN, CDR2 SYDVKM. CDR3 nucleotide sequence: TGTGCCACTGGGCTAAGTCAGGGCTCAAGGTATTTC. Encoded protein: CATGLSQGSRYF.

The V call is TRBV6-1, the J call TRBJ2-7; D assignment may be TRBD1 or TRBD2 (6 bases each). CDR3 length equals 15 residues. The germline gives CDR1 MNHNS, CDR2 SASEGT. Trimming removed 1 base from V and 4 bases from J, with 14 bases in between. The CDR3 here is CASSEGGASRYEQYF. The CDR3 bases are TGTGCCAGCAGTGAAGGGGGGGCTAGTCGGTACGAGCAGTACTTC.